This T cell receptor (beta chain) is from a study of T cell responses to AZD1222 COVID-19 vaccine. About this clone itself: Its specificity is unknown.

Profiled with immunoSEQ multiplex PCR; TCRdb holds only in-frame clones, not every one. The table lists around 54,000 clones, 75% to 90% of them singletons. Pooling covered second doses at about 4 or about 12 weeks. Study-wide findings and caveats: Only five or six individuals given AZD1222 were seropositive at baseline.

The germline V gene has CDR1 LGHDT and CDR2 YNNKEL (reference sequence). The CDR3 is 14 residues long. V was trimmed by 3 bases and J by 2 bases, leaving 9 bases between them. The TCR sequence derives from an adult who received the AZD1222 COVID-19 vaccine. The sample consisted of peripheral blood, taken 28 days after the second AZD1222 dose. This chain links TRBV3-1 (or the pseudogene TRBV3-2) with TRBJ2-3, with unresolved D. The CDR3 DNA follows: TGTGCCAGCAGCCACGTTGACCTCACAGATACGCAGTATTTT. Translated, it gives CASSHVDLTDTQYF.